The 27 T cell receptor beta chains given below trace back to one sample, sequenced in a study of shared clonotypes between healthy human individuals. Clones were read by immunoSEQ multiplex PCR, and TCRdb kept only the in-frame ones, dropping some. The sample records about 1.1 million clones, 75% to 85% being singletons. Sequenced: memory CD4+ T cells from PBMCs. Noted subset: CD45RA-negative fraction. Receptors were obtained from a young man in good health. Some clones in this sample may be carry-over from other donors' samples.

This rearrangement joins TRBV30 to TRBJ2-3; possibly TRBD1 for D (6 bases). Trimming shortened V by 7 bases and J by 0 bases, and 11 bases separated the two germline ends. Germline V gene sequence: CDR1 GTSNPN, CDR2 SVGIG (reference sequence). CDR3 length: 13 residues. This CDR3 is CAYRDKSTDTQYF. The CDR3 DNA reads TGTGCCTATCGGGACAAAAGCACAGATACGCAGTATTTT.

Comment on this clone: A far larger clone is only one base removed, so a read error is likely. The CDR3 sequence: CANSYDRDRSTEAFF. CDR3 nucleotides: TGTGCCAACAGTTACGACCGGGACAGGTCTACTGAAGCTTTCTTT. V is TRBV6-5 and J is TRBJ1-1; TRBD1 matches 8 bases. Per the germline V gene, CDR1 is MNHEY and CDR2 is SVGAGI. The CDR3 has 15 residues.

With regard to this clone: The sample contains more than one DNA sequence encoding this CDR3. The CDR3 DNA follows: TGTGCCAGCGGACTAGCGGGAGGAGAGACCCAGTACTTC. Amino acids: CASGLAGGETQYF. V usage is TRBV7-3 and J usage is TRBJ2-5; TRBD2 matches at 14 bases. The germline V gene encodes CDR1 SGHTA and CDR2 FQGTGA. V gave up 8 bases and J gave up 4 bases; unmatched junction bases: 0. The CDR3 consists of 13 residues.

As regards this clone: A much larger clone lies one base from this, so it may be a read error. The chain combines TRBV6-1 with TRBJ1-5; D gene ambiguous. CDR3 size: 13 residues. Germline-derived CDR1 and CDR2 are MNHNS and SASEGT. V lost 2 bases, J lost 0 bases, and 2 bases lay in between. CDR3 DNA: TGTGCCAGCAGTGAAATTAGCAATCAGCCCCAGCATTTT. This encodes CASSEISNQPQHF.

This chain joins TRBV5-1 and TRBJ2-2; 8 bases map to TRBD1. The germline V gene has CDR1 SGHRS and CDR2 YFSETQ. The CDR3 extends over 14 amino acids. Trimming cost V 5 bases and J 3 bases; bases outside gene matches: 3. In nucleotides, the CDR3 is TGCGCCAGCAGTGTGACAGGGGACACCGGGGAGCTGTTTTTT. Amino acids: CASSVTGDTGELFF.

The chain links TRBV4-2 to TRBJ1-3; D is undetermined. V lost 1 base and J lost 0, with 10 bases in between. This CDR3 has 16 amino acids. CDR1 LGHNA and CDR2 YNFKEQ come from the germline V gene. The CDR3 reads CASSQGRRSSGNTIYF. In nucleotides, the CDR3 is TGTGCCAGCAGCCAAGGGCGACGGAGCTCTGGAAACACCATATATTTT.

The genes are TRBV14 and TRBJ2-7, with 12 bases identical to TRBD2. The CDR3 loop spans 14 amino acids. Germline CDR1 SGHDN, CDR2 FVKESK. With 3 bases clipped from V and 13 bases from J, the junction kept 10 bases outside the gene matches. The CDR3 DNA is TGTGCCAGCAGCCAGGGACTAGCGGGTACTCTCCTCTACTTC. Translation gives CASSQGLAGTLLYF.

The V gene is TRBV30, the J gene TRBJ1-2, with 10 nucleotides matching TRBD1. V was clipped by 7 bases and J by 4 bases; unmatched bases: 9. Germline V gene data show CDR1 as GTSNPN and CDR2 as SVGIG (reference sequence). The CDR3 covers 14 residues. CDR3 loop: CALYRDRGGYGYTF. As DNA, the CDR3 is TGTGCCTTGTACCGGGACAGGGGAGGCTATGGCTACACCTTC. Together with reference TRBV30 and TRBJ1-2, the CDR3 gives the full variable domain: SQTIHQWPATLVQPVGSPLSLECTVEGTSNPNLYWYRQAAGRGLQLLFYSVGIGQISSEVPQNLSASRPQDRQFILSSKKLLLSDSGFYLCALYRDRGGYGYTFGSGTRLTVV.

CDR3 nucleotide sequence: TGTGCCAGCAGCCGGGACAGGGAACGTAAAACTTTCTTT. It translates to CASSRDRERKTFF. V is TRBV11-1 and J is TRBJ1-1; 9 nucleotides align to TRBD1. The germline gives CDR1 SGHAT, CDR2 FQDESV (reference sequence). The CDR3 is 13 residues long. The trim removed 5 bases at V and 12 bases at J, leaving 10 bases unmatched.

The chain couples TRBV5-1 to TRBJ1-1; no firm D call. V lost 0 bases and J lost 4, with 10 bases in between. This CDR3 spans 14 amino acids. The germline V gene has CDR1 SGHRS and CDR2 YFSETQ. CDR3: CASSLAKGGTEAFF. CDR3 DNA: TGCGCCAGCAGCTTGGCCAAGGGAGGCACTGAAGCTTTCTTT.

The J gene is TRBJ1-3, the V gene TRBV10-3; 9 bases match TRBD1. CDR1 ENHRY and CDR2 SYGVKD come from the germline V gene. CDR3 size: 16 residues. Germline trimming cut 1 base from V and 3 bases from J; bases unmatched to any gene: 4. Here the CDR3 reads CAISEYGTGFGNTIYF. The CDR3 DNA reads as TGTGCCATCAGTGAGTACGGGACAGGGTTTGGAAACACCATATATTTT.

The chain has TRBV5-4 and TRBJ1-1, with D possibly matching TRBD1 (5 bases). The CDR3 totals 13 residues. The V end lost 4 bases, the J end lost 8 bases, and 15 bases lay between the germline ends. Germline CDR1 reads SGHNT; CDR2 reads YYREEE (reference sequence). The CDR3 DNA reads TGTGCCAGCAGCGGGGGACGCGGCGAAGAAGCTTTCTTT. This translates into CASSGGRGEEAFF.

The CDR3 DNA reads TGCAGCGTTGGAAGACAGGGGGGCACTGAAGCTTTCTTT. This gives the protein CSVGRQGGTEAFF. This chain joins TRBV29-1 and TRBJ1-1, with 9 nucleotides matching TRBD1. The V gene's germline CDR1 is SQVTM and CDR2 ANQGSEA. The trim removed 4 bases at V and 4 bases at J, leaving 4 bases unmatched. The CDR3 is made up of 13 amino acids.

This chain links TRBV10-3 with TRBJ2-7, with a weak D call TRBD1 (6 bases). CDR3 length equals 13 residues. V was clipped by 3 bases and J by 2 bases, with 8 bases between them. Germline lookup yields CDR1 ENHRY and CDR2 SYGVKD. CDR3 DNA sequence: TGTGCCATCAGTGACGGACAGACCTACGAGCAGTACTTC. Its protein is CAISDGQTYEQYF.

Turning to this clone: Other nucleotide sequences in the sample specify the same CDR3. V usage is TRBV11-2 and J usage is TRBJ2-5; D remains ambiguous. This CDR3 has 12 amino acids. Per the germline V gene, CDR1 is SGHAT and CDR2 is FQNNGV. V lost 1 base and J lost 5, with 5 bases in between. CDR3 sequence reads: CASSLVRETQYF. The DNA of the CDR3 is TGTGCCAGCAGCTTAGTCCGCGAGACCCAGTACTTC. The full variable domain, with the rest looked up from reference TRBV11-2 and TRBJ2-5, is EAGVAQSPRYKIIEKRQSVAFWCNPISGHATLYWYQQILGQGPKLLIQFQNNGVVDDSQLPKDRFSAERLKGVDSTLKIQPAKLEDSAVYLCASSLVRETQYFGPGTRLLVL.

This clone was seen ten or more times. This chain uses TRBV18 with TRBJ2-1; D unresolved. The CDR3 extends over 14 amino acids. V shed 0 bases and J shed 9 bases, with 12 bases lying between them. The germline gives CDR1 KGHSH, CDR2 LQKENI. CDR3 sequence: CASSPPAWVGEQFF. In DNA form, the CDR3 reads TGTGCCAGCTCACCACCGGCCTGGGTGGGTGAGCAGTTCTTC.

The chain combines TRBV2 with TRBJ2-7; 7 positions agree with TRBD1. Trimming took 4 bases from V and 6 from J; bases not matched to a gene: 12. The CDR3 loop spans 15 amino acids. Germline CDR1 SNHLY, CDR2 FYNNEI. The CDR3 here is CASSARGGSGSEQYF. DNA for the CDR3: TGTGCCAGCAGTGCTCGAGGGGGCTCGGGAAGCGAGCAGTACTTC.

The J gene is TRBJ1-5, the V gene TRBV5-6; D not resolved. The V gene lost 2 bases and the J gene lost 0 bases, with 9 bases spanning the gap. CDR1 SGHDT and CDR2 YYEEEE come from the germline V gene. The CDR3 contains 15 residues. The CDR3 protein is CASSFRGYSNQPQHF. CDR3 coding DNA: TGTGCCAGCAGCTTCCGAGGGTATAGCAATCAGCCCCAGCATTTT.

The chain links TRBV7-3 to TRBJ2-3; 12 positions agree with TRBD2. CDR3 length: 18 residues. Per the germline V gene, CDR1 is SGHTA and CDR2 is FQGTGA. V was clipped by 4 bases and J by 5 bases; unmatched bases: 13. CDR3 protein: CASSSQSRRLAGVDTQYF. As DNA, the CDR3 is TGTGCCAGCAGCTCCCAGTCCCGCCGACTAGCGGGAGTAGATACGCAGTATTTT.

This chain joins TRBV5-1 and TRBJ1-1; 9 bases agree with TRBD1. The V gene end was trimmed by 3 bases and the J gene end by 4 bases; junction bases not matched to a gene: 4. Germline V gene data show CDR1 as SGHRS and CDR2 as YFSETQ. The CDR3 consists of 14 residues. CDR3: CASSSQGASTEAFF. Here the CDR3 DNA reads TGCGCCAGCAGCTCACAGGGGGCGTCCACTGAAGCTTTCTTT.

This clone was observed a handful of times. The V gene is TRBV9, the J gene TRBJ2-7; 7 bases match TRBD1. Germline assignment: CDR1 SGDLS and CDR2 YYNGEE. The trim removed 0 bases at V and 0 bases at J, leaving 6 bases unmatched. CDR3 length: 16 residues. CDR3 sequence (DNA): TGTGCCAGCAGCGTAGGTGGGGACAGAAGCTCCTACGAGCAGTACTTC. Protein: CASSVGGDRSSYEQYF.

The rearrangement joins TRBV7-6 to TRBJ2-1; 7 bases fit TRBD1. CDR1 and CDR2 (germline): SGHVS, FNYEAQ. The CDR3 sequence is 17 residues long. The junction had 10 bases not matched to a gene; V was cut back by 5 bases and J by 0 bases. The CDR3 here is CASSGSSRQGSYNEQFF. The CDR3 DNA follows: TGTGCCAGCAGCGGATCCAGTCGACAGGGCTCCTACAATGAGCAGTTCTTC.

The CDR3 sequence: CASSGSGLSRGTDTQYF. The DNA for the CDR3 is TGTGCCAGCTCAGGTTCGGGATTGTCCAGGGGCACAGATACGCAGTATTTT. The chain uses TRBV18 and TRBJ2-3, with D perhaps given as TRBD1 or TRBD2 (5 bases each). From germline, CDR1 is KGHSH and CDR2 LQKENI. The CDR3 spans 17 residues. Trimming removed 5 bases at V and 1 base at J, with 19 bases between.

This chain links TRBV5-6 with TRBJ1-2, with D uncertain. CDR3 length: 15 amino acids. Germline CDR1 SGHDT, CDR2 YYEEEE. Trimming took off 0 bases at V and 0 bases at J, with 9 bases between the two ends. The CDR3 DNA follows: TGTGCCAGCAGCTTGGGGGGAATTGCTAACTATGGCTACACCTTC. Residues: CASSLGGIANYGYTF. Complete variable domain (other parts from reference TRBV5-6 and TRBJ1-2): DAGVTQSPTHLIKTRGQQVTLRCSPKSGHDTVSWYQQALGQGPQFIFQYYEEEERQRGNFPDRFSGHQFPNYSSELNVNALLLGDSALYLCASSLGGIANYGYTFGSGTRLTVV.

V and J are TRBV6-1 and TRBJ2-7, with D perhaps matching TRBD1 (5 bases). Germline V CDR1 and CDR2: MNHNS, SASEGT. Trimming removed 4 bases at V and 0 bases at J, with 10 bases between. The CDR3 extends over 14 amino acids. CDR3 in amino acids: CASSGGHLSYEQYF. The CDR3 coding sequence is TGTGCCAGCAGTGGAGGACACCTCTCCTACGAGCAGTACTTC.

In the case of this clone: The sample has other DNA sequences that encode this CDR3 too. This sequence joins TRBV27 and TRBJ2-5; possible D gene TRBD2, 5 bases. CDR3 length: 12 residues. V was trimmed by 5 bases and J by 4 bases, leaving 8 bases between them. Looked up from germline, CDR1 is MNHEY and CDR2 is SMNVEV (reference sequence). The CDR3 DNA reads TGTGCCAGCAGTCCCCGGGGAGAGACCCAGTACTTC. Translated: CASSPRGETQYF.

This clone was counted only a few times. This sample also contains other DNA sequences that code for the same CDR3. The rearrangement joins TRBV5-6 to TRBJ2-7; no clear D. The germline V gene has CDR1 SGHDT and CDR2 YYEEEE. The V and J ends lost 4 bases and 2 bases respectively, with 10 bases between them. The CDR3 is 13 residues long. CDR3 residues: CASSPGPTYEQYF. CDR3 DNA sequence: TGTGCCAGCAGCCCCGGTCCCACCTACGAGCAGTACTTC.